This T cell receptor beta chain originates from a study of vaccination effects on CD4 cells after COVID-19. Data came from immunoSEQ multiplex PCR; TCRdb stores just in-frame clones and leaves some out. Here the sample spans about 59,000 clones, around four fifths being singletons. Antigen-specific CD4+ T cell clonotypes were called by their expansion after viral peptide-pool culture in ViraFEST. Upon completion of around ten days in culture, CD4+ T cells were isolated. Participants were given two doses of BNT162b2 or mRNA-1273 vaccine. Recipients of the vaccine had no prior SARS-CoV-2 infection and negative nucleocapsid antibodies. For each well, over 1.5 million PBMC were cultured with 10 IU/ml IL-2 and around 9.1 ug/ml peptides. Cultures received IL-2 medium that replaced half the medium on days 3 and 7. Details on this clone: Its specificity is unknown.

The CDR3 loop spans 18 amino acids. Trimming cost V 0 bases and J 1 base, with 13 bases left between them. Looked up from germline, CDR1 is MNHEY and CDR2 is SVGEGT. Specimen: CD4+ T cells from PBMCs cultured with HCoV-OC43 spike peptides, collected after COVID-19 vaccination. The subset here: HCoV-OC43 spike overlapping peptide pool stimulation. This receptor was taken from a human donor who received a COVID-19 vaccine. The chain is built from TRBV6-2 or TRBV6-3 and TRBJ1-6; a weak D match, TRBD1 (5 bases). CDR3 loop: CASSYSQGSKSYNSPLHF. The CDR3 bases are TGTGCCAGCAGTTACTCGCAGGGATCGAAGTCCTATAATTCACCCCTCCACTTT.